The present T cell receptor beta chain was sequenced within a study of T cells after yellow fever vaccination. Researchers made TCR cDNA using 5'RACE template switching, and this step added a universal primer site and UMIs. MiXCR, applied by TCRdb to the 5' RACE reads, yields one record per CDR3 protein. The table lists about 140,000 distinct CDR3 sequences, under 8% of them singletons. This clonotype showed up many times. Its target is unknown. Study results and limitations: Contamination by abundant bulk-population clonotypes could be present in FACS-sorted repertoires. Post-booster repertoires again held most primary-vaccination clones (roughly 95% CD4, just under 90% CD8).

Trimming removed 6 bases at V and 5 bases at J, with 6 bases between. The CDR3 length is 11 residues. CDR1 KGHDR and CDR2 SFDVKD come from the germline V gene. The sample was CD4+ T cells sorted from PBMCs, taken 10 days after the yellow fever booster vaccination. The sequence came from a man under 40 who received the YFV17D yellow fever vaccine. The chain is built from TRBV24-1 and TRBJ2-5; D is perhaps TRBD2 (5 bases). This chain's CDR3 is CATSWEETQYF. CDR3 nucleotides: TGTGCCACCAGTTGGGAGGAGACCCAGTACTTC.